This T cell receptor beta chain was found in a study of blood T cell repertoires in COVID-19. At the level of the study: Donors in the United States, Italy and Spain gave samples during acute or convalescent COVID-19. The analysed material was cDNA or gDNA that came from T cells, B-cell-depleted T cells, or PBMCs.

Authors' data handling: Reference gene primers were amplified, and this amplification served to estimate nucleated cell counts. The table came from immunoSEQ multiplex PCR; TCRdb's copy has only in-frame clones and leaves some out. V and J calls and clone size are given by that table; D and trimming were obtained from the DNA. The table records almost 350,000 clones, roughly nine tenths of them present only once. Patients of the Seattle cohort, enrolled during active infection, were followed longitudinally. The V gene's germline CDR1 is SNHLY and CDR2 FYNNEI. Trimming took 7 bases from V and 0 from J, leaving 10 bases between them. The CDR3 runs 14 residues.

The sample was peripheral blood. The sequence came from a woman in her sixties with COVID-19, enrolled during active disease. V and J are TRBV2 and TRBJ1-5; D gene uncertain. The CDR3 DNA sequence: TGTGCCAGCATGCGACGAGGTAGCAATCAGCCCCAGCATTTT. It is translated as CASMRRGSNQPQHF. The variable domain in full, completed from reference TRBV2 and TRBJ1-5, reads EPEVTQTPSHQVTQMGQEVILRCVPISNHLYFYWYRQILGQKVEFLVSFYNNEISEKSEIFDDQFSVERPDGSNFTLKIRSTKLEDSAMYFCASMRRGSNQPQHFGDGTRLSIL.